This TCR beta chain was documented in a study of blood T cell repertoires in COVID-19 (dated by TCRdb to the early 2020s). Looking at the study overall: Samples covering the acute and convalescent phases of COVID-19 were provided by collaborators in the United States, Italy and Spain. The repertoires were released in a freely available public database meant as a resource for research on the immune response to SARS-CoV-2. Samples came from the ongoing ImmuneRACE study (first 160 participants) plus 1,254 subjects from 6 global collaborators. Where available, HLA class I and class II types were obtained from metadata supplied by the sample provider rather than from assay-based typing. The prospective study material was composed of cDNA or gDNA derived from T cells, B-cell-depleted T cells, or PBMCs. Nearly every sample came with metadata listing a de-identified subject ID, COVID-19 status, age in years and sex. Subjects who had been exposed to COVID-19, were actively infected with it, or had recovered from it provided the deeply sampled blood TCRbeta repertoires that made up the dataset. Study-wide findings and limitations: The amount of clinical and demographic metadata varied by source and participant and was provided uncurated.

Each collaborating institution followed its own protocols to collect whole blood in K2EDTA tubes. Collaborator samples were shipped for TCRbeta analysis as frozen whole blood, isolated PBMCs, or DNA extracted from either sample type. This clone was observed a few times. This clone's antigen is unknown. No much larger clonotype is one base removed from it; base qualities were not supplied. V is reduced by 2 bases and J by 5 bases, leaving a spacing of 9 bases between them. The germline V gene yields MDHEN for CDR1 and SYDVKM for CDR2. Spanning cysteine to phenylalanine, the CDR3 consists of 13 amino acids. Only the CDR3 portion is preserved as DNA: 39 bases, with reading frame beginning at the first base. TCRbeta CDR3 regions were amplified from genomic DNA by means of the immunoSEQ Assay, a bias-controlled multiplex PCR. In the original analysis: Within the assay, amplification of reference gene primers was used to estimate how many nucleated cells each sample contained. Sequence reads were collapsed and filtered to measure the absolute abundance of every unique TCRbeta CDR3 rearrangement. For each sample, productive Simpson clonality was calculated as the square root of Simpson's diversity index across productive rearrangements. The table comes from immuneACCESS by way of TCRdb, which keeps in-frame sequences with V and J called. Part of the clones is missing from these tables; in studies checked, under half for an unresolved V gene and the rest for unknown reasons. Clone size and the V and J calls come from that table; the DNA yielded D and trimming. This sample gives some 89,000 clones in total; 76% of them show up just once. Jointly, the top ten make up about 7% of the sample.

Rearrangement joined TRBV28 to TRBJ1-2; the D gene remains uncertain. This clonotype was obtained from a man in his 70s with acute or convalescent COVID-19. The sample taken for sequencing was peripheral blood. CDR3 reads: CASSLSREYGYTF. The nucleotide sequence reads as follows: TGTGCCAGCAGTTTAAGCCGGGAGTATGGCTACACCTTC.